These 23 T cell receptor beta chains originate from one sample sequenced in a study of blood T cell repertoires in COVID-19. The data were produced by immunoSEQ multiplex PCR, yet TCRdb's version contains in-frame clones alone and is incomplete. The repertoire consists of tens of thousands of clones, with around 85% occurring once and the leading ten covering 2.5% to 3%. The sequenced sample consisted of peripheral blood. These receptors were obtained from a man aged 50 to 59 with acute or convalescent COVID-19.

The chain employs TRBV7-9 and TRBJ2-1, with D possibly being TRBD1 (5 bases). Germline V gene data show CDR1 as SEHNR and CDR2 as FQNEAQ (reference sequence). V was clipped by 6 bases and J by 7 bases, with 10 bases between them. The CDR3 loop spans 12 amino acids. The DNA for the CDR3 is TGTGCCAGCAGGGACACTCGAAATGAGCAGTTCTTC. It is translated as CASRDTRNEQFF.

The chain joins TRBV28 to TRBJ2-3; D may be TRBD1 (6 bases). The length of the CDR3 is 14 residues. V lost 7 bases and J 0 bases, leaving 11 bases between the germline ends. Germline V CDR1 and CDR2: MDHEN, SYDVKM. In nucleotides, the CDR3 is TGTGCCAGCAAGAGGGGGTTGAGCACAGATACGCAGTATTTT. This translates into CASKRGLSTDTQYF.

With respect to this clone: Other DNA sequences in the same sample also yield this CDR3. The chain employs TRBV12-3 or TRBV12-4 and TRBJ1-2, with D possibly matching TRBD1 (5 bases). The CDR3 spans 13 residues. Trimming took 3 bases from V and 8 from J, leaving 13 bases between them. Here the CDR3 reads CASSFGQSYGYTF. CDR3 nucleotides: TGTGCCAGCAGTTTCGGACAATCTTACGGCTACACCTTC.

V usage is TRBV5-1 and J usage is TRBJ1-2; 7 bases map to TRBD1. Germline V gene data show CDR1 as SGHRS and CDR2 as YFSETQ. Trimming took 0 bases from V and 2 from J; bases not matched to a gene: 1. CDR3 size: 14 residues. CDR3 loop: CASSLAGQNYGYTF. CDR3 nucleotide sequence: TGCGCCAGCAGCTTGGCGGGACAGAACTATGGCTACACCTTC.

V is TRBV4-1 and J is TRBJ1-2; TRBD1 matches at 7 bases. J was trimmed by 4 bases and V by 3 bases; bases with no gene match: 5. The CDR3 length is 14 residues. Germline CDR1 and CDR2: MGHRA and YSYEKL. The CDR3 DNA reads as TGCGCCAGCAGCCACCTCGGGACAGCCTATGGCTACACCTTC. Translation gives CASSHLGTAYGYTF.

The V gene is TRBV18, the J gene TRBJ2-5; 8 positions agree with TRBD1. V lost 4 bases and J lost 5; bases outside the gene matches: 9. The CDR3 extends over 15 amino acids. Germline assignment: CDR1 KGHSH and CDR2 LQKENI. Here the CDR3 reads CASSRDRWGSETQYF. CDR3 coding DNA: TGTGCCAGCTCACGGGACAGGTGGGGCAGTGAGACCCAGTACTTC.

V gene TRBV7-9 combines with J gene TRBJ1-4; TRBD1 matches 7 bases. Germline trimming cut 2 bases from V and 3 bases from J; bases unmatched to any gene: 9. Per the germline V gene, CDR1 is SEHNR and CDR2 is FQNEAQ (reference sequence). This CDR3 is built from 17 residues. The chain's CDR3 is CASSLTFQGQPNEKLFF. CDR3 DNA sequence: TGTGCCAGCAGCTTAACCTTCCAGGGACAGCCTAATGAAAAACTGTTTTTT.

The rearrangement uses TRBV10-2 and TRBJ2-7; TRBD1 matches at 9 bases. The ends lost 3 bases at V and 5 bases at J; junction bases unmatched: 8. There are 15 residues in the CDR3. Germline assignment: CDR1 WSHSY and CDR2 SAAADI. As DNA, the CDR3 is TGCGCCAGCAGTGACCACAGGGGGCAGCTGGACGAGCAGTACTTC. It codes for CASSDHRGQLDEQYF.

The gene calls are TRBV10-3 and TRBJ2-7, with 13 positions matching TRBD2. The germline CDR1 and CDR2 sequences are ENHRY and SYGVKD. This CDR3 comprises 14 residues. Unmatched junction bases numbered 1, after V lost 6 bases and J lost 2 bases. The CDR3 DNA follows: TGTGCCATCAGGGGACTAGCGGGAACCTACGAGCAGTACTTC. This sequence encodes CAIRGLAGTYEQYF.

V and J are TRBV10-2 and TRBJ1-6; 8 nucleotides align to TRBD1. The CDR3 runs to 17 residues. V lost 0 bases to trimming and J lost 10 bases; unmatched junction nucleotides: 11. Per germline, CDR1 WSHSY and CDR2 SAAADI. CDR3 DNA: TGCGCCAGCAGTGAGTCCTGGCATGGGACAGGCAAATCACCCCTCCACTTT. This encodes CASSESWHGTGKSPLHF.

This clone is a singleton in its sample. V usage is TRBV6-5 and J usage is TRBJ1-1; 10 positions match TRBD1. V was pared by 6 bases and J by 6 bases, with 7 bases of the junction left unmatched. This CDR3 is built from 14 residues. Germline values: CDR1 MNHEY, CDR2 SVGAGI. CDR3 region: CASRARQGASEAFF. CDR3 DNA: TGTGCCAGCAGGGCTCGACAGGGGGCATCTGAAGCTTTCTTT.

V and J are TRBV5-1 and TRBJ2-3, with TRBD2 matching 10 bases. From germline, CDR1 is SGHRS and CDR2 YFSETQ. The CDR3 has 15 amino acids. V shed 5 bases and J 5 bases; nucleotides not matched to a gene: 8. The CDR3 loop reads CASSGSSGSKDTQYF. CDR3 nucleotide sequence: TGCGCCAGCAGTGGCTCTAGCGGGAGTAAAGATACGCAGTATTTT.

This clone has just a few counts. The chain links TRBV3-1 (or the pseudogene TRBV3-2) to TRBJ2-7; 11 nucleotides align to TRBD2. V lost 2 bases, J lost 7 bases, and 7 bases stayed unmatched. Germline V gene data show CDR1 as LGHDT and CDR2 as YNNKEL (reference sequence). This CDR3 is built from 15 residues. DNA for the CDR3: TGTGCCAGCAGCCAAATAGCGGGAGGGCCACGAGAGCAGTACTTC. Amino acid sequence: CASSQIAGGPREQYF.

There are a few counts of this clone. The chain recombines TRBV10-3 with TRBJ1-3; TRBD1 is a possible D gene (5 bases). There are 14 residues in the CDR3. The V end was cut by 6 bases, the J end by 0 bases, with 9 bases between. The germline V gene encodes CDR1 ENHRY and CDR2 SYGVKD. The CDR3 DNA reads as TGTGCCATCAGATCCGACAGCTCTGGAAACACCATATATTTT. This gives the protein CAIRSDSSGNTIYF.

In its sample, this clone was seen a few times. The rearrangement links TRBV7-8 to TRBJ2-1; no firm D call. CDR3 length: 12 amino acids. V was shortened by 4 bases and J by 6 bases, with 7 bases between the two germline ends. Per germline, CDR1 SGHVS and CDR2 FQNEAQ. Written as DNA, the CDR3 is TGTGCCAGCAGCTCAGATGGCAATGAGCAGTTCTTC. It yields the protein CASSSDGNEQFF.

The chain links TRBV11-3 to TRBJ2-1, with 7 bases matching TRBD1. The CDR3 runs 17 residues. CDR1 and CDR2 from the germline V gene are SGHNT and YENEEA. V gave up 2 bases and J gave up 0 bases; unmatched junction bases: 7. CDR3 DNA sequence: TGTGCCAGCAGCTTAAATTGGGACAGCCTCTCCTACAATGAGCAGTTCTTC. It specifies CASSLNWDSLSYNEQFF.

The V and J genes are TRBV27 and TRBJ2-1; D is uncertain. V lost 2 bases, J lost 5 bases, and 10 bases lay in between. Germline-derived CDR1 and CDR2 are MNHEY and SMNVEV (reference sequence). The CDR3 is 14 residues long. CDR3 nucleotide sequence: TGTGCCAGCAGTTTACTCCAAAACAACAATGAGCAGTTCTTC. This translates into CASSLLQNNNEQFF.

About this clone: This sample includes further DNA sequences coding for the same CDR3. CDR3 nucleotide sequence: TGTGCCAGCAGCGAAAGCGGGAGCTCCTACAATGAGCAGTTCTTC. Translation gives CASSESGSSYNEQFF. This chain links TRBV7-9 with TRBJ2-1; TRBD2 matches 8 bases. The CDR3 is 15 residues long. Germline V CDR1 and CDR2: SEHNR, FQNEAQ (reference sequence). Trimming took 5 bases from V and 0 from J; bases not matched to a gene: 3.

V gene TRBV19 combines with J gene TRBJ2-1, with D hard to call. Trimming took 6 bases from V and 0 from J, leaving 12 bases between them. The length of the CDR3 is 15 residues. Germline V gene data show CDR1 as LNHDA and CDR2 as SQIVND (reference sequence). The CDR3 sequence: CASSPDSSSYNEQFF. The CDR3 bases are TGTGCCAGTAGCCCAGACTCGAGCTCCTACAATGAGCAGTTCTTC.

J is TRBJ2-7 and V is TRBV10-3; perhaps TRBD1 as D (7 bases). The germline CDR1 and CDR2 sequences are ENHRY and SYGVKD. The length of the CDR3 is 17 residues. V was cut by 4 bases and J by 3 bases, with 22 bases left in between. CDR3 sequence reads: CAISALAPGGQSYEQYF. The CDR3 DNA reads TGTGCCATCAGTGCCCTCGCCCCCGGGGGACAGAGCTACGAGCAGTACTTC.

There are a few counts of this clone. V gene TRBV2 combines with J gene TRBJ1-1, with a tentative D call TRBD1 (6 bases). Trimming took 7 bases from V and 4 from J, leaving 13 bases between them. This CDR3 region has 13 residues. The germline gives CDR1 SNHLY, CDR2 FYNNEI. The CDR3 nucleotides are TGTGCCAGCAACAAACAGGGTACCACTGAAGCTTTCTTT. The encoded protein is CASNKQGTTEAFF.

This chain links TRBV12-5 with TRBJ1-2, with unresolved D. The V gene's germline CDR1 is LGHNT and CDR2 FRNRAP. The CDR3 is 13 residues long. The V end lost 1 base, the J end lost 1 base, and 4 bases lay between the germline ends. The CDR3 region has the DNA TGTGCTAGTGGTTTGGCGGGTAACTATGGCTACACCTTC. The encoded protein is CASGLAGNYGYTF.

J is TRBJ1-3 and V is TRBV7-9, with TRBD1 matching over 8 bases. The J segment lost 8 bases and the V segment lost 6 bases, leaving 12 bases of the junction unmatched. CDR1 is SEHNR and CDR2 is FQNEAQ in the germline V gene (reference sequence). The CDR3 spans 15 residues. The CDR3 sequence: CASRPTDRGRDTIYF. CDR3 sequence (DNA): TGTGCCAGCAGACCTACCGACAGGGGCCGGGACACCATATATTTT.